Shown below are 22 T cell receptor beta chains from a single sample sequenced in a study of graft-versus-host responses after intestinal transplantation. The assay was immunoSEQ multiplex PCR, and TCRdb's table has in-frame clones only and misses some. Of some 15,000 clones listed, around 83% are singletons. Lamina propria and intraepithelial lymphocytes were released by processing graft tissue. Sequences were derived from ileum tissue, sampled about 80 weeks after intestinal transplantation. The receptors come from a human patient who received an intestinal transplant, so some T cells may come from the graft donor.

This chain connects TRBV5-1 to TRBJ2-7; either TRBD1 or TRBD2 may fit D (5 bases each). From germline, CDR1 is SGHRS and CDR2 YFSETQ. Trimming removed 4 bases from V and 3 bases from J, with 11 bases in between. The CDR3 is 13 amino acids. The CDR3 reads CASSAGAVYEQYF. The CDR3 bases are TGCGCCAGCAGCGCCGGGGCAGTCTACGAGCAGTACTTC.

V usage is TRBV6-6 and J usage is TRBJ2-1; D is tentatively TRBD1 or TRBD2 (5 bases each). Germline lookup yields CDR1 MNHNY and CDR2 SVGAGI (reference sequence). Trimming stripped 2 bases from V and 9 bases from J, with 14 bases between. The CDR3 spans 14 residues. In nucleotides, the CDR3 is TGTGCCAGCAGTTACCGGGGCTGGGTGGGTGAGCAGTTCTTC. It is translated as CASSYRGWVGEQFF.

The chain joins TRBV19 to TRBJ2-1; tentative D call: TRBD2 (5 bases). Germline V gene lookup returns CDR1 LNHDA and CDR2 SQIVND (reference sequence). The CDR3 has 14 residues. Trimming took 2 bases from V and 7 from J, leaving 12 bases between them. The CDR3, as DNA: TGTGCCAGTAGTATAATGGTCGGGAATAATGAGCAGTTCTTC. Amino acid sequence: CASSIMVGNNEQFF. Combining the CDR3 with reference TRBV19 and TRBJ2-1 gives the whole variable domain DGGITQSPKYLFRKEGQNVTLSCEQNLNHDAMYWYRQDPGQGLRLIYYSQIVNDFQKGDIAEGYSVSREKKESFPLTVTSAQKNPTAFYLCASSIMVGNNEQFFGPGTRLTVL.

This clone was observed a single time. One end of the junction varies from germline; a read error may be responsible. This rearrangement joins TRBV6-5 to TRBJ2-7; maybe TRBD1 (6 bases). Germline V lookup: CDR1 MNHEY, CDR2 SVGAGI. The CDR3 runs 14 residues. This CDR3 is CASSSQGVYYGQYF. CDR3 sequence (DNA): TGTGCCAGCAGCTCACAGGGTGTCTACTACGGGCAGTACTTC.

This clone turned up a few times. This chain connects TRBV9 to TRBJ2-2; D call uncertain. This CDR3 comprises 15 residues. The V end lost 0 bases, the J end lost 1 base, and 7 bases lay between the germline ends. CDR1 is SGDLS, CDR2 YYNGEE, per germline. This CDR3 reads CASSVGRENTGELFF. CDR3 bases: TGTGCCAGCAGCGTAGGAAGAGAGAACACCGGGGAGCTGTTTTTT. The whole variable domain, remainder taken from reference TRBV9 and TRBJ2-2, is DSGVTQTPKHLITATGQRVTLRCSPRSGDLSVYWYQQSLDQGLQFLIQYYNGEERAKGNILERFSAQQFPDLHSELNLSSLELGDSALYFCASSVGRENTGELFFGEGSRLTVL.

V is TRBV6-5 and J is TRBJ1-2; weak D call: TRBD1 (6 bases). V shed 0 bases and J shed 2 bases, with 10 bases lying between them. The CDR3 has 15 amino acids. Germline CDR1 MNHEY, CDR2 SVGAGI. The chain's CDR3 is CASSYSRQGNYGYTF. The CDR3 DNA reads TGTGCCAGCAGTTACTCGCGGCAGGGGAACTATGGCTACACCTTC.

The rearrangement links TRBV18 to TRBJ1-2; D may be TRBD1 (6 bases). Germline-derived CDR1 and CDR2 are KGHSH and LQKENI. This CDR3 comprises 13 residues. V lost 4 bases and J lost 4, with 10 bases in between. CDR3 in amino acids: CASSHGTIYGYTF. CDR3 nucleotides: TGTGCCAGCTCACACGGGACAATCTATGGCTACACCTTC.

This clone was found a few times. The CDR3: CASNRDRAVSDGYTF. Here the CDR3 DNA reads TGTGCCAGCAACCGGGACAGGGCCGTATCTGATGGCTACACCTTC. The rearrangement joins TRBV6-1 to TRBJ1-2; TRBD1 matches at 9 bases. Per the germline V gene, CDR1 is MNHNS and CDR2 is SASEGT. The V and J ends lost 7 bases and 6 bases, in that order; junction bases with no gene match: 12. The CDR3 covers 15 residues.

CDR3: CASSLDANYGYTF. Here the CDR3 DNA reads TGCGCCAGCAGCTTGGATGCTAACTATGGCTACACCTTC. This chain connects TRBV5-1 to TRBJ1-2; D not resolved. The CDR3 has 13 residues. Germline CDR1 is SGHRS and CDR2 is YFSETQ. V was clipped by 0 bases and J by 0 bases, with 3 bases between them.

This sequence joins TRBV29-1 and TRBJ2-5; 10 bases match TRBD1. V shed 5 bases and J 7 bases; nucleotides not matched to a gene: 10. Germline V gives CDR1 SQVTM, CDR2 ANQGSEA. The CDR3 loop spans 14 amino acids. This CDR3 is CSVRGTGDRGTQYF. Here the CDR3 DNA reads TGCAGCGTTAGGGGGACAGGGGATCGAGGGACCCAGTACTTC. The whole variable domain, remainder taken from reference TRBV29-1 and TRBJ2-5, is SAVISQKPSRDICQRGTSLTIQCQVDSQVTMMFWYRQQPGQSLTLIATANQGSEATYESGFVIDKFPISRPNLTFSTLTVSNMSPEDSSIYLCSVRGTGDRGTQYFGPGTRLLVL.

The chain couples TRBV7-2 to TRBJ2-2; D is undetermined. V dropped 5 bases and J dropped 5 bases, with 9 bases sitting between them. The CDR3 covers 13 residues. Germline CDR1 is SGHTA and CDR2 is FQGNSA. This CDR3 reads CASSPHLTGELFF. The CDR3 DNA sequence: TGTGCCAGCAGCCCCCACCTGACCGGGGAGCTGTTTTTT.

The chain recombines TRBV27 with TRBJ2-7; 7 bases map to TRBD2. The J segment lost 2 bases and the V segment lost 3 bases, leaving 7 bases of the junction unmatched. Germline-derived CDR1 and CDR2 are MNHEY and SMNVEV (reference sequence). This CDR3 spans 15 amino acids. CDR3 in DNA: TGTGCCAGCAGTTTTAGGCTGAGCGGGGCCTACGAGCAGTACTTC. Translation: CASSFRLSGAYEQYF.

The chain uses TRBV12-5 and TRBJ1-5; D gene unclear. V was pared by 7 bases and J by 7 bases, with 14 bases between. Germline V CDR1 and CDR2: LGHNT, FRNRAP. This CDR3 contains 13 residues. DNA for the CDR3: TGTGCTAGTGCCCGGGAGATGGGACAGCCCCAGCATTTT. Its translation: CASAREMGQPQHF.

V and J are TRBV7-2 and TRBJ1-2; D not certain. CDR1 is SGHTA and CDR2 is FQGNSA in the germline V gene. The CDR3 has 16 amino acids. Trimming removed 3 bases from V and 6 bases from J, with 20 bases in between. CDR3 sequence: CASSLSASLTNNGYTF. The DNA of the CDR3 is TGTGCCAGCAGCTTGAGCGCCTCCCTCACTAATAATGGCTACACCTTC.

This sequence joins TRBV2 and TRBJ1-5, with TRBD1 identical over 8 bases. Trimming at V came to 3 bases and at J to 6 bases, leaving 4 bases not matched to a gene. CDR1 SNHLY and CDR2 FYNNEI come from the germline V gene. This CDR3 is built from 14 residues. CDR3 amino acids: CASSDITGGQPQHF. CDR3 in DNA: TGTGCCAGCAGTGATATCACAGGGGGTCAGCCCCAGCATTTT.

This clone was recorded only once. The chain is built from TRBV7-6 and TRBJ1-4; a weak D match, TRBD1 (5 bases). This CDR3 is built from 14 residues. Trimming removed 4 bases at V and 3 bases at J, with 9 bases between. Germline CDR1 and CDR2: SGHVS and FNYEAQ. CDR3 DNA sequence: TGTGCCAGCAGCTCCAGGACACCTAATGAAAAACTGTTTTTT. Translating it yields CASSSRTPNEKLFF.

The chain recombines TRBV30 with TRBJ2-5; 12 nucleotides match TRBD2. Germline loops: CDR1 GTSNPN, CDR2 SVGIG (reference sequence). With 4 bases clipped from V and 6 bases from J, the junction kept 6 bases outside the gene matches. The length of the CDR3 is 14 residues. CDR3 in amino acids: CAWTKTSGGKTQYF. The CDR3 DNA reads as TGTGCCTGGACCAAGACTAGCGGGGGAAAGACCCAGTACTTC.

The V call is TRBV5-1, the J call TRBJ1-4; tentative D call: TRBD1 (5 bases). The CDR3 runs to 13 residues. Looked up from germline, CDR1 is SGHRS and CDR2 is YFSETQ. Trimming removed 2 bases from V and 8 bases from J, with 10 bases in between. CDR3 sequence (DNA): TGCGCCAGCAGCTTTAGAGGGGAGGAAAAACTGTTTTTT. Translated, it gives CASSFRGEEKLFF.

The CDR3 DNA sequence: TGCGCCAGCAGTGAGGGACAGATCCCAGGGACCCAGCATTTT. Translating it yields CASSEGQIPGTQHF. This chain connects TRBV10-2 to TRBJ1-5; D might be TRBD1 (6 bases). The germline gives CDR1 WSHSY, CDR2 SAAADI. The CDR3 has 14 residues. Trimming took off 2 bases at V and 11 bases at J, with 16 bases between the two ends.

This chain connects TRBV5-1 to TRBJ2-7, with unresolved D. V was trimmed by 0 bases and J by 6 bases, leaving 13 bases between them. This CDR3 has 14 amino acids. The germline gives CDR1 SGHRS, CDR2 YFSETQ. The chain's CDR3 is CASSLEGPSSEQYF. The CDR3 nucleotides are TGCGCCAGCAGCTTGGAAGGCCCTTCGAGCGAGCAGTACTTC.

This clone was recorded a few times. The chain couples TRBV5-4 to TRBJ2-1, with 8 bases identical to TRBD1. The junction had 8 bases not matched to a gene; V was cut back by 4 bases and J by 8 bases. This CDR3 spans 14 amino acids. CDR1 and CDR2 (germline): SGHNT, YYREEE (reference sequence). The CDR3, as DNA: TGTGCCAGCAGCCTACGACAGGGGATGTATGAGCAGTTCTTC. Translated, it gives CASSLRQGMYEQFF.

This clone has a single count. The chain has TRBV19 and TRBJ2-1; 8 bases fit TRBD1. Trimming took 3 bases from V and 12 from J; bases not matched to a gene: 13. CDR3 length: 15 amino acids. The germline V gene has CDR1 LNHDA and CDR2 SQIVND (reference sequence). DNA for the CDR3: TGTGCCAGTAGTATCAGGACAGGGACGGTATTTGCGCAGTTCTTC. It yields the protein CASSIRTGTVFAQFF.